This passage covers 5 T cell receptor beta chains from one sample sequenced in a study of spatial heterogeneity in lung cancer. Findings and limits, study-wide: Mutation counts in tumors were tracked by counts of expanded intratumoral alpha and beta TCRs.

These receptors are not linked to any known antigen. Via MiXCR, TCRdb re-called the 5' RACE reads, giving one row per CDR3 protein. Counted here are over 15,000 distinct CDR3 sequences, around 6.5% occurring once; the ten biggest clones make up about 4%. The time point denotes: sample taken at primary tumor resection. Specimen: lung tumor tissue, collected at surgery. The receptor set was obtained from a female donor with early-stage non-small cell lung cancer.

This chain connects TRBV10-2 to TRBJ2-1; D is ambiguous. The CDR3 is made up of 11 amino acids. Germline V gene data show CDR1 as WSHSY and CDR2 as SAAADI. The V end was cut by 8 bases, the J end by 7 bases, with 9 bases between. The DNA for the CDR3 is TGCGCCAGCTCAGATTCGAATGAGCAGTTCTTC. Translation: CASSDSNEQFF.

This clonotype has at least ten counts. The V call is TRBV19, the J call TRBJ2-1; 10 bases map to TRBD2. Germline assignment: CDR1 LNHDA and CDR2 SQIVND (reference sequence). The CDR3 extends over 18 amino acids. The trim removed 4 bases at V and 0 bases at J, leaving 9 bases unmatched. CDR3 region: CASSRLAGAARSYNEQFF. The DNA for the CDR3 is TGTGCCAGTAGTAGGCTAGCGGGGGCCGCCCGCTCCTACAATGAGCAGTTCTTC.

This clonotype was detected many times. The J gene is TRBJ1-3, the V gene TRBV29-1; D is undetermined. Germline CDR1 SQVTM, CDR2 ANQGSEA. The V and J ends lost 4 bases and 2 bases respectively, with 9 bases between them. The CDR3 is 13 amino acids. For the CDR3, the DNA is TGCAGCGTTGCTACAGACCCTGGAAACACCATATATTTT. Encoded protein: CSVATDPGNTIYF.

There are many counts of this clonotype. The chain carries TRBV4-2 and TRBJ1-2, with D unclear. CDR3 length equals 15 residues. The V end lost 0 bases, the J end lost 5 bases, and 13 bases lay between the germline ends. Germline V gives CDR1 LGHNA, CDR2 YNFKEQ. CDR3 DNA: TGTGCCAGCAGCCAAGATCTCCCGGGTGGATATGGCTACACCTTC. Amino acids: CASSQDLPGGYGYTF.

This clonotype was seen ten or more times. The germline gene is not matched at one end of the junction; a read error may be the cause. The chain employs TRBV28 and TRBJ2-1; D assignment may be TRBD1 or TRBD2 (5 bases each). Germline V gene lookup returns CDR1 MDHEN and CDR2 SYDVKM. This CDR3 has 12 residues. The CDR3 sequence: CASRGTSFFPLF. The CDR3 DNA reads TGTGCCAGCAGGGGGACCTCCTTTTTCCCCCTCTTC. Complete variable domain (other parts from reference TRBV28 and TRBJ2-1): DVKVTQSSRYLVKRTGEKVFLECVQDMDHENMFWYRQDPGLGLRLIYFSYDVKMKEKGDIPEGYSVSREKKERFSLILESASTNQTSMYLCASRGTSFFPLFGPGTRLTVL.